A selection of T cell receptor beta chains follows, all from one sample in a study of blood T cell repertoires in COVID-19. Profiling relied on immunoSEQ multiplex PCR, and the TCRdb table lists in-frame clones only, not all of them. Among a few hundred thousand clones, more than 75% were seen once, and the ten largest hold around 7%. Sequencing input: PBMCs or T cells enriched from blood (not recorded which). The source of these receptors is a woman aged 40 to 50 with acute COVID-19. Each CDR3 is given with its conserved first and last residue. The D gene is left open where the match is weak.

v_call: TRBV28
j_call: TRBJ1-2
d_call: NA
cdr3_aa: CAIKQGGYGYTF

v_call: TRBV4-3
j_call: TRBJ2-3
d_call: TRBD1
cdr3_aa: CASSQDRVPDTQYF

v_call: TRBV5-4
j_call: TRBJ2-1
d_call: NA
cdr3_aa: CASSLRRYNEQFF

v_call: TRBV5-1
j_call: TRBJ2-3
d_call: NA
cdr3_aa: CASSLGGKLTDTQYF

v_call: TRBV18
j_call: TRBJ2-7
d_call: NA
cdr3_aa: CASSPGARQAGSEQYF

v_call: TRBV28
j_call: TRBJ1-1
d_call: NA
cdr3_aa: CASIGALNTEAFF

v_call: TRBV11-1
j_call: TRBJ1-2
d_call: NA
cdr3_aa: CASSLGGSGVYGYTF

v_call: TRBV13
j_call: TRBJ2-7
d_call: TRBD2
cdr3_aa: CASSWAAGAPGEQYF

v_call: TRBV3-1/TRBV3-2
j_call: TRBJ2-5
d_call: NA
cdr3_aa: CASSRQGLEETQYF

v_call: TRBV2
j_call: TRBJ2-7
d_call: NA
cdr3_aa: CASQRQDSYEQYF

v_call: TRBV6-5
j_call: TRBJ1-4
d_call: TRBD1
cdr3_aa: CASSYGAGGREKLFF

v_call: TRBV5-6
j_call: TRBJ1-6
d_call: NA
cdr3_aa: CASSLEGDYSPLHF

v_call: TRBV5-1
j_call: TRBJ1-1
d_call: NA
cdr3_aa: CASGNPQGNTEAFF